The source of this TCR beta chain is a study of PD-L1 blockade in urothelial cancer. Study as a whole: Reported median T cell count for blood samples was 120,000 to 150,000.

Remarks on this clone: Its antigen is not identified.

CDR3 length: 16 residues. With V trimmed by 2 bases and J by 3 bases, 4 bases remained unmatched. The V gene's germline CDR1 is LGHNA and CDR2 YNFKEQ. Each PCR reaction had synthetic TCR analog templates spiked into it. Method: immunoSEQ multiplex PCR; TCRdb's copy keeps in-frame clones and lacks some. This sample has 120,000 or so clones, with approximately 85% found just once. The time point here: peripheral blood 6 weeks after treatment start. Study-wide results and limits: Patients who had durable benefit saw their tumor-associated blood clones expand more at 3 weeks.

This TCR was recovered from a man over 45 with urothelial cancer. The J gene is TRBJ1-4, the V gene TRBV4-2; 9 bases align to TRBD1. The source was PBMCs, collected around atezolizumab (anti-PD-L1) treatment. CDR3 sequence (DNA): TGTGCCAGCAGCCAACCACAGGGGGCCTCTAATGAAAAACTGTTTTTT. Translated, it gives CASSQPQGASNEKLFF.